These T cell receptor beta chains were read from a single sample in a study of T cell responses to AZD1222 COVID-19 vaccine. The data were produced by immunoSEQ multiplex PCR, yet TCRdb's version contains in-frame clones alone and is incomplete. This table has more than 70,000 clones, under 95% appearing once. Source: peripheral blood, taken 28 days after the second AZD1222 dose. Receptor source: an adult who received the AZD1222 COVID-19 vaccine. Both conserved end residues are part of each CDR3. The D gene is left open where the match is weak. Size is stated for part of the rows, as once, few or many counts, or as a class when the clone is expanded.

v_call,j_call,clone_size,d_call,cdr3_nt,cdr3_aa
TRBV7-9,TRBJ2-7,NA,NA,TGTGCCAGCAGGGGTGGGTCCTACGAGCAGTACTTC,CASRGGSYEQYF
TRBV6-5,TRBJ1-1,NA,NA,TGTGCCAGCAGTTACTCGAGGTACGGGAACACTGAAGCTTTCTTT,CASSYSRYGNTEAFF
TRBV7-9,TRBJ2-2,NA,NA,TGTGCCAGCAGCTTAAGGGACGGCGGGGAGCTGTTTTTT,CASSLRDGGELFF
TRBV5-5,TRBJ1-5,NA,TRBD1,TGTGCCAGCAGCGACAGGGGGGGTCAGCCCCAGCATTTT,CASSDRGGQPQHF
TRBV30,TRBJ1-4,NA,TRBD1,TGTGCCTGGGGACAGGGGATGATTAATGAAAAACTGTTTTTT,CAWGQGMINEKLFF
TRBV6-1,TRBJ2-1,once,TRBD2,TGTGCCAGCAGTGAAAGCGGGAGGGGAACGGGGAATGAGCAGTTCTTC,CASSESGRGTGNEQFF
TRBV19,TRBJ2-7,NA,NA,TGTGCCAGTAGCGACAGCTACGAGCAGTACTTC,CASSDSYEQYF
TRBV7-2,TRBJ2-7,NA,NA,TGTGCCAGCAGCTTCCTCTACGAGCAGTACTTC,CASSFLYEQYF
TRBV27,TRBJ2-1,NA,NA,TGTGCCAACTTCGGCCTCTACAATGAGCAGTTCTTC,CANFGLYNEQFF
TRBV5-8,TRBJ1-1,NA,TRBD1,TGTGCCAGCAGCTTGGGGGCGGACAGGGCTACGAACACTGAAGCTTTCTTT,CASSLGADRATNTEAFF
TRBV28,TRBJ1-2,NA,NA,TGTGCCAGCTATTCGTATGGGGGCAGGACATATGGCTACACCTTC,CASYSYGGRTYGYTF
TRBV9,TRBJ1-6,NA,NA,TGTGCCAGCAGCTCCGGACGGAATTCACCCCTCCACTTT,CASSSGRNSPLHF
TRBV3-1/TRBV3-2,TRBJ1-1,NA,NA,TGTGCCAGCAGCCAAGAAACGGTGAACACTGAAGCTTTCTTT,CASSQETVNTEAFF
TRBV11-2,TRBJ2-5,once,NA,TGTGCCAGCAGGGAGACAGGCCGTTCAGAAGAGACCCAGTACTTC,CASRETGRSEETQYF
TRBV5-1,TRBJ2-2,NA,NA,TGCGCCAGCAGCTTTGTAGGACAGAACACCGGGGAGCTGTTTTTT,CASSFVGQNTGELFF
TRBV7-2,TRBJ2-2,few,TRBD1,TGTGCCAGCAGCTCCCGAGAGACAGGGCTCGTTATGGTCACCGGGGAGCTGTTTTTT,CASSSRETGLVMVTGELFF
TRBV28,TRBJ2-5,NA,NA,TGTGCCAGCCGCCCGCCCCGGGGCAGACAAGCCCAAGAGACCCAGTACTTC,CASRPPRGRQAQETQYF
TRBV27,TRBJ1-6,NA,TRBD1,TGTGCCAGCAGTTCACTATTTACAGGGGTGAAACCCCTCCACTTT,CASSSLFTGVKPLHF
TRBV5-8,TRBJ1-4,NA,TRBD1,TGTGCCAGCAGCGGGCGGACAGGGAGTGAAAAACTGTTTTTT,CASSGRTGSEKLFF
TRBV7-8,TRBJ2-1,NA,TRBD2,TGTGCCAGCAGCTTAGCGGGAGGGCGTTACAATGAGCAGTTCTTC,CASSLAGGRYNEQFF
TRBV5-6,TRBJ2-3,NA,NA,TGTGCCAGCAGCCCGGCAACAGGGCGCACAGATACGCAGTATTTT,CASSPATGRTDTQYF
TRBV19,TRBJ2-7,NA,TRBD1,TGTGCCAGTAGGGGAGGACAGGGTTCCTACGAGCAGTACTTC,CASRGGQGSYEQYF
TRBV19,TRBJ2-1,NA,TRBD2,TGTGCCAGTAGTATAGGCGGGAGTAGGGTATACAATGAGCAGTTCTTC,CASSIGGSRVYNEQFF
TRBV27,TRBJ1-4,NA,NA,TGTGCCAGCAGTTTAAGGGCCACTAATGAAAAACTGTTTTTT,CASSLRATNEKLFF
TRBV9,TRBJ1-6,NA,TRBD1,TGTGCCAGCAGCCCACTGGACAGGGGAGGGTCACCCCTCCACTTT,CASSPLDRGGSPLHF
TRBV28,TRBJ2-7,NA,TRBD1,TGTGCCAGCAGTGCAGGGGGCTACGAGCAGTACTTC,CASSAGGYEQYF
TRBV19,TRBJ2-6,NA,NA,TGTGCCAGTAGTCGTGGACGGTTCTCTGGGGCCAACGTCCTGACTTTC,CASSRGRFSGANVLTF
TRBV12-3/TRBV12-4,TRBJ1-4,NA,TRBD1,TGTGCCAGCAGGCAGGGGGCGAATGAAAAACTGTTTTTT,CASRQGANEKLFF
TRBV28,TRBJ1-2,NA,NA,TGTGCCAGCAGCCCCCGGGGGCCCTATGGCTACACCTTC,CASSPRGPYGYTF
TRBV11-2,TRBJ2-5,once,NA,TGTGCCAGCAGCTTCTCGGCGGTGACACAAGAGACCCAGTACTTC,CASSFSAVTQETQYF
TRBV29-1,TRBJ2-5,NA,TRBD2,TGCAGCGTTGACGCTAGCGGGGAGACCCAGTACTTC,CSVDASGETQYF
TRBV4-2,TRBJ2-7,NA,TRBD2,TGTGCCAGCAGCCAAATCTGGGAAACTAGCGGGCTCTACGAGCAGTACTTC,CASSQIWETSGLYEQYF
TRBV3-1/TRBV3-2,TRBJ2-2,NA,TRBD1,TGTGCCAGCAGCCAAGGGCCGGGGACAGAGTACACCGGGGAGCTGTTTTTT,CASSQGPGTEYTGELFF
TRBV2,TRBJ1-3,NA,TRBD1,TGTGCCAGCAGGGGTCCTCGGACAGGGCCTCCCTCTGAAGGAAACACCATATATTTT,CASRGPRTGPPSEGNTIYF
TRBV7-9,TRBJ2-1,NA,TRBD2,TGTGCCAGCAGCGCACCGGGACTAGCGGACAATGAGCAGTTCTTC,CASSAPGLADNEQFF
TRBV28,TRBJ1-2,NA,TRBD1,TGTGCCAGCACTAAGACAGGGTCCAACTATGGCTACACCTTC,CASTKTGSNYGYTF
TRBV2,TRBJ1-3,NA,NA,TGTGCCAGCAGTGGAGGGGCTGGAAACACCATATATTTT,CASSGGAGNTIYF
TRBV28,TRBJ1-2,NA,NA,TGTGCCAGCAGTTTAGGAGGGGCTTATGGCTACACCTTC,CASSLGGAYGYTF
TRBV25-1,TRBJ1-5,few,NA,TGTGCCAGCAGTGAATCAGCGGAGGGTGGCAATCAGCCCCAGCATTTT,CASSESAEGGNQPQHF
TRBV24-1,TRBJ2-5,NA,NA,TGTGCCACCAGTGCCTCCACCTCCGGCAGGGGTGAGACCCAGTACTTC,CATSASTSGRGETQYF
TRBV19,TRBJ1-6,NA,NA,TGTGCCAGTAGTATCGGGAGTTCACCCCTCCACTTT,CASSIGSSPLHF
TRBV15,TRBJ2-1,NA,TRBD2,TGTGCCACCAGCAGAGATCCAAGGGCTAGCGGACTCTACAATGAGCAGTTCTTC,CATSRDPRASGLYNEQFF
TRBV27,TRBJ1-5,NA,NA,TGTGCCAGCAGTGGAAGCGGGTACAGCAATCAGCCCCAGCATTTT,CASSGSGYSNQPQHF
TRBV10-3,TRBJ2-7,NA,TRBD1,TGTGCCGGCCTACCCCTGGGGACAGGTAACTCCTACGAGCAGTACTTC,CAGLPLGTGNSYEQYF
TRBV6-2/TRBV6-3,TRBJ2-3,few,NA,TGTGCCAGCAGTTACCGGGATCGCACAGATACGCAGTATTTT,CASSYRDRTDTQYF
TRBV2,TRBJ1-1,NA,NA,TGTGCCACTACCTTCGGGTATAACACTGAAGCTTTCTTT,CATTFGYNTEAFF
TRBV2,TRBJ2-5,NA,NA,TGTGCCAGCAAAGGAAGCCCCGGGGGCCAGTACTTC,CASKGSPGGQYF
TRBV3-1/TRBV3-2,TRBJ2-2,NA,NA,TGTGCCAGCAGTCCCCATAGCGGACAGGATGGCACCGGGGAGCTGTTTTTT,CASSPHSGQDGTGELFF
TRBV5-1,TRBJ2-7,NA,NA,TGCGCCAGCAGCTTTGACGCCTCTCGGGAGCAGTACTTC,CASSFDASREQYF
TRBV5-4,TRBJ1-6,NA,NA,TGTGCCAGCAGCAGGGACCACCGGGCCAACAATTCACCCCTCCACTTT,CASSRDHRANNSPLHF
TRBV18,TRBJ2-7,NA,TRBD1,TGTGCCAGCTCATCCCGGGACAGGGGGCTCTACGAGCAGTACTTC,CASSSRDRGLYEQYF
TRBV3-1/TRBV3-2,TRBJ2-7,NA,NA,TGTGCCAGCAGCCAAGACAGTGGGCAGTACTTC,CASSQDSGQYF
TRBV24-1,TRBJ2-5,NA,NA,TGTGCCACCAGTGACCGGGGGACAAACCAAGAGACCCAGTACTTC,CATSDRGTNQETQYF
TRBV11-2,TRBJ2-7,NA,TRBD2,TGTGCCAGCAGCTCCACACGGGAGGGCGAGCAGTACTTC,CASSSTREGEQYF
TRBV21-1,TRBJ1-1,NA,NA,TGTGCCAGCAGCAAAGATATCCCGAAGGGGACTGAAGCTTTCTTT,CASSKDIPKGTEAFF
TRBV10-3,TRBJ2-2,NA,NA,TGTGCCATCAGTGACGCCACCGGGGAGCTGTTTTTT,CAISDATGELFF
TRBV13,TRBJ2-7,NA,NA,TGTGCCAGCAGCTCCTCACGCGTGGGCAGGGGGGCTTCCTACGAGCAGTACTTC,CASSSSRVGRGASYEQYF
TRBV2,TRBJ2-1,NA,TRBD2,TGTGCCAGCACAGCGGGAGGGAGTGAGCAGTTCTTC,CASTAGGSEQFF
TRBV7-9,TRBJ2-4,NA,TRBD1,TGTGCCAGCAGCTTAGGACAGGGGGTGGCCAAAAACATTCAGTACTTC,CASSLGQGVAKNIQYF